These 27 T cell receptor beta chains originate from one sample sequenced in a study of shared clonotypes between healthy human individuals. The method was immunoSEQ multiplex PCR; TCRdb's version includes in-frame clones alone and lacks a portion of them. The data show about 2 million clones, about 95% seen once. Terminally differentiated effector memory CD45RA+ cells were excluded by CCR7 positive selection of CD45RO-negative cells. The sample was naive CD8+ T cells sorted from blood. The receptors originated from a man aged 18 to 30 in good health.

This clone is a singleton in its sample. The rearrangement joins TRBV7-9 to TRBJ2-7; 14 positions agree with TRBD2. Germline V lookup: CDR1 SEHNR, CDR2 FQNEAQ (reference sequence). The CDR3 is made up of 16 amino acids. The ends lost 3 bases at V and 3 bases at J; junction bases unmatched: 4. The CDR3 DNA sequence: TGTGCCAGCAGCTTGACTAGCGGGAGGGCCCTCTACGAGCAGTACTTC. Translation: CASSLTSGRALYEQYF.

On this clone itself: Possible read error: a much larger clone is one base away. Other DNA sequences in this specimen translate into the identical CDR3. The chain is built from TRBV6-6 and TRBJ2-7, with 9 bases that match TRBD1. The V and J ends lost 6 bases and 3 bases, in that order; junction bases with no gene match: 3. This CDR3 region has 13 residues. The V gene's germline CDR1 is MNHNY and CDR2 SVGAGI (reference sequence). The CDR3 nucleotides read TGTGCCAGCAGCTTGGGACAGGGCTACGAGCAGTACTTC. It encodes CASSLGQGYEQYF.

The V call is TRBV7-6, the J call TRBJ2-1, with TRBD2 matching over 10 bases. Germline trimming cut 5 bases from V and 3 bases from J; bases unmatched to any gene: 4. This CDR3 spans 15 amino acids. Per the germline V gene, CDR1 is SGHVS and CDR2 is FNYEAQ. The CDR3 DNA reads TGTGCCAGCAGCATTGTAGCGGGGGGCTACAATGAGCAGTTCTTC. This sequence encodes CASSIVAGGYNEQFF.

The V gene is TRBV28, the J gene TRBJ2-1; TRBD2 matches at 7 bases. Germline V gene lookup returns CDR1 MDHEN and CDR2 SYDVKM. The CDR3 sequence is 15 residues long. The trim removed 3 bases at V and 4 bases at J, leaving 6 bases unmatched. The CDR3 DNA is TGTGCCAGCAGTTTCAGCGGGACTACATACAATGAGCAGTTCTTC. It encodes CASSFSGTTYNEQFF.

J is TRBJ1-2 and V is TRBV2; 9 positions agree with TRBD1. V lost 3 bases to trimming and J lost 7 bases; unmatched junction nucleotides: 0. The CDR3 extends over 12 amino acids. Germline-derived CDR1 and CDR2 are SNHLY and FYNNEI. CDR3 nucleotides: TGTGCCAGCAGTGAGGGACAGGGTGGCTACACCTTC. This codes for CASSEGQGGYTF.

V and J are TRBV11-2 and TRBJ1-2; D not certain. The CDR3 totals 16 residues. The V gene lost 1 base and the J gene lost 6 bases, with 18 bases spanning the gap. CDR1 is SGHAT, CDR2 FQNNGV, per germline. The CDR3 DNA reads TGTGCCAGCAGCTTAGGCCCGGGGAGGAGCGAAAATGGCTACACCTTC. This encodes CASSLGPGRSENGYTF.

The V gene is TRBV7-9, the J gene TRBJ1-2, with D perhaps matching TRBD1 (6 bases). The V gene's germline CDR1 is SEHNR and CDR2 FQNEAQ (reference sequence). This CDR3 has 16 residues. Trimming left V 1 base short and J 0 bases short, with 12 bases between. The CDR3 reads CASSLVLTGPNYGYTF. CDR3 sequence (DNA): TGTGCCAGCAGCTTAGTCCTGACAGGACCTAACTATGGCTACACCTTC.

The chain recombines TRBV5-6 with TRBJ2-1, with D possibly TRBD2 on 5 matching bases. Germline CDR1 is SGHDT and CDR2 is YYEEEE. This CDR3 comprises 14 residues. V lost 4 bases and J 7 bases, leaving 15 bases between the germline ends. The CDR3 nucleotides read TGTGCCAGCAGCGGACTCGAGGCCTTAAATGAGCAGTTCTTC. It codes for CASSGLEALNEQFF.

The V call is TRBV7-9, the J call TRBJ2-3; TRBD1 matches at 9 bases. The CDR3 runs to 16 residues. The germline gives CDR1 SEHNR, CDR2 FQNEAQ (reference sequence). Trimming removed 4 bases from V and 5 bases from J; junction bases left unmatched: 10. CDR3 amino acids: CASSSGTGGGIDTQYF. DNA for the CDR3: TGTGCCAGCAGCTCAGGAACAGGGGGCGGGATAGATACGCAGTATTTT. Based on the CDR3 plus reference TRBV7-9 and TRBJ2-3, the full variable domain is DTGVSQNPRHKITKRGQNVTFRCDPISEHNRLYWYRQTLGQGPEFLTYFQNEAQLEKSRLLSDRFSAERPKGSFSTLEIQRTEQGDSAMYLCASSSGTGGGIDTQYFGPGTRLTVL.

This sequence joins TRBV4-3 and TRBJ1-6; D call uncertain. The length of the CDR3 is 15 residues. Germline values: CDR1 LGHNA, CDR2 YSLEER. V shed 3 bases and J shed 0 bases, with 6 bases lying between them. CDR3 sequence: CASSHDRSYNSPLHF. Here the CDR3 DNA reads TGCGCCAGCAGCCACGACCGCTCCTATAATTCACCCCTCCACTTT.

A note on this clone: Other DNA sequences in this sample translate to the same CDR3. The V gene is TRBV5-5, the J gene TRBJ2-7; D is unclear. Germline loops: CDR1 SGHKS, CDR2 YYEKEE (reference sequence). The CDR3 spans 13 residues. With 0 bases removed from V and 4 bases from J, the gap between germline ends came to 8 bases. The DNA of the CDR3 is TGTGCCAGCAGCTTGGGGGGTGGTTACGAGCAGTACTTC. Protein product: CASSLGGGYEQYF.

This sequence joins TRBV15 and TRBJ1-1; a weak D match, TRBD1 (6 bases). The CDR3 consists of 13 residues. CDR1 and CDR2 (germline): LNHNV, YYDKDF (reference sequence). Trimming took off 4 bases at V and 8 bases at J, with 14 bases between the two ends. The CDR3 DNA follows: TGTGCCACCAGCAAGGGGGGACTGCCCGAAGCTTTCTTT. Its protein product is CATSKGGLPEAFF.

The chain uses TRBV10-2 and TRBJ2-1; D is ambiguous. Germline CDR1 WSHSY, CDR2 SAAADI. V lost 2 bases to trimming and J lost 4 bases, with 3 bases between them. The CDR3 extends over 12 amino acids. The CDR3 sequence: CASSEPYNEQFF. DNA of the CDR3: TGCGCCAGCAGTGAGCCGTACAATGAGCAGTTCTTC.

The chain recombines TRBV2 with TRBJ1-1; 10 nucleotides line up with TRBD1. The CDR3 sequence is 18 residues long. Looked up from germline, CDR1 is SNHLY and CDR2 is FYNNEI. The V gene end was trimmed by 3 bases and the J gene end by 0 bases; junction bases not matched to a gene: 10. CDR3 residues: CASSDLPGQGLLNTEAFF. The CDR3 DNA is TGTGCCAGCAGTGATTTACCGGGACAGGGGCTTCTGAACACTGAAGCTTTCTTT.

This chain uses TRBV5-1 with TRBJ1-6, with a tentative D call TRBD1 (5 bases). The CDR3 loop spans 15 amino acids. The V end was cut by 0 bases, the J end by 10 bases, with 14 bases between. Germline values: CDR1 SGHRS, CDR2 YFSETQ. The CDR3 sequence: CASSLDGAAASPLHF. DNA for the CDR3: TGCGCCAGCAGCTTGGACGGGGCCGCAGCCTCACCCCTCCACTTT.

This clone came up once. A read error may account for a junction end that differs from germline. This rearrangement joins TRBV7-7 to TRBJ2-1; 11 bases map to TRBD1. In germline, CDR1 is SSHAT, CDR2 FNYEAQ (reference sequence). The CDR3 contains 15 residues. The CDR3 DNA sequence: TGTGCTAGCAGCTTTGGACAGGGGGCCGGCAATGAGCAGTTCTTC. Protein: CASSFGQGAGNEQFF.

The rearrangement joins TRBV5-5 to TRBJ2-7, with D tentatively TRBD2 (5 bases). V was pared by 0 bases and J by 4 bases, with 14 bases between. Germline loops: CDR1 SGHKS, CDR2 YYEKEE (reference sequence). The CDR3 is 15 amino acids. The CDR3 region has the DNA TGTGCCAGCAGCTTGGGGGCCCCCCGGGGTTACGAGCAGTACTTC. As protein: CASSLGAPRGYEQYF. The full variable domain, in which reference TRBV5-5 and TRBJ2-7 provide the parts outside the CDR3, is DAGVTQSPTHLIKTRGQQVTLRCSPISGHKSVSWYQQVLGQGPQFIFQYYEKEERGRGNFPDRFSARQFPNYSSELNVNALLLGDSALYLCASSLGAPRGYEQYFGPGTRLTVT.

V and J are TRBV28 and TRBJ2-7; TRBD2 matches 7 bases. Germline values: CDR1 MDHEN, CDR2 SYDVKM. The CDR3 length is 14 residues. Trimming removed 10 bases from V and 0 bases from J; junction bases left unmatched: 9. The CDR3 reads CATSFRGDSYEQYF. Here the CDR3 DNA reads TGTGCCACCTCCTTTCGGGGGGACTCCTACGAGCAGTACTTC.

Remarks on this clone: Other DNA sequences in the sample encode the same CDR3. V usage is TRBV5-1 and J usage is TRBJ2-1; D might be TRBD1 or TRBD2, each matching 5 bases. V lost 0 bases and J lost 2, with 9 bases in between. This CDR3 spans 15 amino acids. Germline CDR1 is SGHRS and CDR2 is YFSETQ. In DNA, the CDR3 is TGCGCCAGCAGCTTGGGTGGGGGAACCTACAATGAGCAGTTCTTC. It is translated as CASSLGGGTYNEQFF.

This sequence joins TRBV5-6 and TRBJ2-7; no firm D call. Trimming took 0 bases from V and 2 from J, leaving 9 bases between them. Germline V gene sequence: CDR1 SGHDT, CDR2 YYEEEE. The CDR3 runs to 14 residues. In DNA form, the CDR3 reads TGTGCCAGCAGCTTGGAGGGTTTAACCTACGAGCAGTACTTC. It yields the protein CASSLEGLTYEQYF.

V is TRBV5-4 and J is TRBJ2-3; D not certain. Trimming stripped 0 bases from V and 1 base from J, with 9 bases between. The germline gives CDR1 SGHNT, CDR2 YYREEE (reference sequence). This CDR3 spans 15 amino acids. For the CDR3, the DNA is TGTGCCAGCAGCTTGGCCACGCGAGGCACAGATACGCAGTATTTT. This translates into CASSLATRGTDTQYF.

V is TRBV27 and J is TRBJ2-5, with TRBD2 matching 7 bases. With V trimmed by 1 base and J by 1 base, 3 bases remained unmatched. Germline CDR1 MNHEY, CDR2 SMNVEV (reference sequence). The CDR3 has 15 residues. In DNA form, the CDR3 reads TGTGCCAGCAGTTTATGGGGGGGAAGCCAAGAGACCCAGTACTTC. Amino acids: CASSLWGGSQETQYF.

The genes are TRBV9 and TRBJ2-5; TRBD1 matches 10 bases. Germline V gene data show CDR1 as SGDLS and CDR2 as YYNGEE. This CDR3 is 14 amino acids long. Trimming cost V 4 bases and J 5 bases; bases outside gene matches: 5. The CDR3 reads CASSPWTGGETQYF. CDR3 coding DNA: TGTGCCAGCAGCCCCTGGACAGGGGGGGAGACCCAGTACTTC. The full variable domain, rest sourced from reference TRBV9 and TRBJ2-5, is DSGVTQTPKHLITATGQRVTLRCSPRSGDLSVYWYQQSLDQGLQFLIQYYNGEERAKGNILERFSAQQFPDLHSELNLSSLELGDSALYFCASSPWTGGETQYFGPGTRLLVL.

This clone has only one observation. V usage is TRBV19 and J usage is TRBJ1-2; D not resolved. V was cut by 0 bases and J by 4 bases, with 9 bases left in between. Germline V lookup: CDR1 LNHDA, CDR2 SQIVND (reference sequence). The CDR3 runs 14 residues. In DNA form, the CDR3 reads TGTGCCAGTAGTATAGACCAAGAGTCCTATGGCTACACCTTC. Its translation is CASSIDQESYGYTF.

The chain combines TRBV27 with TRBJ1-4; D not resolved. CDR1 and CDR2 from the germline V gene are MNHEY and SMNVEV (reference sequence). The CDR3 extends over 13 amino acids. V gave up 4 bases and J gave up 4 bases, with 7 bases separating them. The CDR3 DNA is TGTGCCAGCAGTTATCACTTTAATGAAAAACTGTTTTTT. Encoded protein: CASSYHFNEKLFF.

The chain joins TRBV10-3 to TRBJ2-7; 9 positions match TRBD1. The CDR3 spans 15 residues. Unmatched junction bases numbered 8, after V lost 3 bases and J lost 5 bases. Germline V gives CDR1 ENHRY, CDR2 SYGVKD. CDR3 nucleotide sequence: TGTGCCATCAGTGAATCGGGACAGGGTCGCCACGAGCAGTACTTC. Protein sequence: CAISESGQGRHEQYF.

To note about this clone: A read error may produce the germline difference seen at one junction end. J is TRBJ1-2 and V is TRBV7-9, with 7 bases identical to TRBD1. The CDR3 spans 13 residues. CDR1 and CDR2 from the germline V gene are SEHNR and FQNEAQ (reference sequence). The CDR3, as DNA: TGTGCCAGCAGCTTAGTGCACCGACAGGGAATCCACTTC. It yields the protein CASSLVHRQGIHF.